The entry below describes one T cell receptor beta chain. The data belong to a study of blood T cells in healthy people across ages. Primed by a sample-barcoded 5' primer and a J-beta primer mix, a second PCR proceeded for 7 to 11 cycles. In TCRdb, the 5' RACE reads were re-called with MiXCR into one record per CDR3 protein. Of about 580,000 distinct CDR3 sequences in the sample, around 48% were seen once. This CDR3 is built from 15 residues. The germline CDR1 and CDR2 sequences are MNHEY and SVGEGT. V shed 6 bases, J shed 6 bases, and the junction held 9 bases outside the gene matches. Per sample, a minimum of 6 million PBMCs were isolated.

The clonotype comes from a man older than 75 in good health. V usage is TRBV6-2 or TRBV6-3 and J usage is TRBJ2-1; 9 bases are a match to TRBD1. Material for sequencing was blood. CDR3 amino acids: CASRQRDRAGNEQFF. CDR3 bases: TGTGCCAGCAGGCAACGGGACAGGGCGGGCAATGAGCAGTTCTTC.